This TCR beta chain appears in the sequencing data of a study of cytomegalovirus exposure and HLA in healthy donors. Study information: Unique TCR beta sequences numbering around 110 million came from about 179 million T cells in an earlier analysis.

Trimming shortened V by 5 bases and J by 3 bases, and 16 bases separated the two germline ends. The CDR3 has 15 residues. Germline assignment: CDR1 LNHDA and CDR2 SQIVND (reference sequence). Study-level findings and limits: Available immune exposure information covered CMV serostatus only. Judged likely to be a sequencing artifact was a cluster of highly shared sequence variants. Upon later analysis, TCR association rates were observed to vary by HLA locus, being highest for DRB1 and lowest for HLA-C.

The PCR employed 60 Vbeta primers together with 13 Jbeta primers. Measured with immunoSEQ multiplex PCR; TCRdb has only the in-frame clones, and not every one. The sample carries around 200,000 clones, about 69% recorded once. This clone was seen a few times. What it binds is not known. The sequence was collected from a man younger than 45 in good health and CMV-seropositive. V gene TRBV19 combines with J gene TRBJ1-2; D not certain. Sequencing input: PBMCs. CDR3 DNA sequence: TGTGCCAGTAGTCGATCAGATCTGCTCGACTATGGCTACACCTTC. Translation gives CASSRSDLLDYGYTF.